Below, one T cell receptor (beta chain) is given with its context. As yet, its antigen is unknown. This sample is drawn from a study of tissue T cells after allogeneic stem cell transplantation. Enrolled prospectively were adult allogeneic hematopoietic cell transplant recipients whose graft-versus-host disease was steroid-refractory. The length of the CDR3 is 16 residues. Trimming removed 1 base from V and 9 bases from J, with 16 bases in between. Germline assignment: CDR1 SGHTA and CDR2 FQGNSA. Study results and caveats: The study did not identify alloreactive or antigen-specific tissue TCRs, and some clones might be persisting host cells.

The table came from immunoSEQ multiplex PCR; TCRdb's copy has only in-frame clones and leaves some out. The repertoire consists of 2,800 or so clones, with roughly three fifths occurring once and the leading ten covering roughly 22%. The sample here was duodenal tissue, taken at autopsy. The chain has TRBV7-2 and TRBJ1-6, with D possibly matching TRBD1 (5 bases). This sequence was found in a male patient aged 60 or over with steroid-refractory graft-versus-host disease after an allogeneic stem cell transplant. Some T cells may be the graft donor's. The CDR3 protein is CASSLEGRGLGSPLHF. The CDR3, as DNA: TGTGCCAGCAGCTTAGAGGGCCGGGGACTGGGTTCACCCCTCCACTTT. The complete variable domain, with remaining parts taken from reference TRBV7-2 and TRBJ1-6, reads GAGVSQSPSNKVTEKGKDVELRCDPISGHTALYWYRQSLGQGLEFLIYFQGNSAPDKSGLPSDRFSAERTGGSVSTLTIQRTQQEDSAVYLCASSLEGRGLGSPLHFGNGTRLTVT.